The 9 T cell receptor beta chains reported below all come from one sample, sequenced in a study of blood T cell repertoires in COVID-19. Some clones are missing from TCRdb's copy, which holds only in-frame ones; the method was immunoSEQ multiplex PCR. The sample records about 150,000 clones, approximately 73% being singletons. Sequences were obtained from peripheral blood. All receptors come from a man in his 60s with acute or convalescent COVID-19.

The V and J genes are TRBV27 and TRBJ2-3, with 14 bases lining up with TRBD2. The ends lost 6 bases at V and 4 bases at J; junction bases unmatched: 12. The CDR3 extends over 18 amino acids. Germline loops: CDR1 MNHEY, CDR2 SMNVEV (reference sequence). The CDR3 DNA reads TGTGCCAGCAGACCGCCGGGACTAGCGGGAGTTGATGCAGATACGCAGTATTTT. This gives the protein CASRPPGLAGVDADTQYF.

This rearrangement joins TRBV30 to TRBJ1-1, with D unclear. The V and J ends lost 2 bases and 1 base respectively, with 8 bases between them. This CDR3 comprises 13 residues. CDR1 and CDR2 from the germline V gene are GTSNPN and SVGIG (reference sequence). CDR3 sequence: CAWSSGGNTEAFF. The CDR3 coding sequence is TGTGCCTGGAGTTCCGGCGGGAACACTGAAGCTTTCTTT.

The chain is built from TRBV10-2 and TRBJ2-7, with 8 bases that match TRBD1. The V gene end was trimmed by 6 bases and the J gene end by 5 bases; junction bases not matched to a gene: 9. This CDR3 spans 14 amino acids. CDR1 is WSHSY and CDR2 is SAAADI in the germline V gene. For the CDR3, the DNA is TGCGCCAGCAGGCGAGGACAGGGTTTGGACGAGCAGTACTTC. This encodes CASRRGQGLDEQYF.

The V call is TRBV5-1, the J call TRBJ2-7; D remains unclear. CDR1 is SGHRS and CDR2 is YFSETQ in the germline V gene. The CDR3 covers 12 residues. V was pared by 5 bases and J by 7 bases, with 13 bases between. The CDR3 here is CASSEFSTEQYF. In DNA, the CDR3 is TGCGCCAGCAGTGAATTCTCTACGGAGCAGTACTTC.

V gene TRBV29-1 combines with J gene TRBJ1-1; possible D gene TRBD1, 6 bases. The germline CDR1 and CDR2 sequences are SQVTM and ANQGSEA. The CDR3 is made up of 13 amino acids. Trimming shortened V by 5 bases and J by 3 bases, and 13 bases separated the two germline ends. The CDR3 region is CSVLGQGYTEAFF. The CDR3 coding sequence is TGCAGCGTTCTGGGGCAGGGGTACACTGAAGCTTTCTTT.

In its sample, this clone was seen once. The CDR3 loop reads CASSQPGQGADEQYF. CDR3 in DNA: TGCGCCAGCAGCCAACCGGGACAGGGGGCCGACGAGCAGTACTTC. The chain carries TRBV4-1 and TRBJ2-7, with 12 bases that match TRBD1. The germline V gene has CDR1 MGHRA and CDR2 YSYEKL. This CDR3 contains 15 residues. With 2 bases clipped from V and 5 bases from J, the junction kept 4 bases outside the gene matches.

This clone has a handful of counts. This chain connects TRBV28 to TRBJ1-1, with 7 bases that match TRBD1. Germline CDR1 reads MDHEN; CDR2 reads SYDVKM. The V and J ends lost 7 bases and 1 base, in that order; junction bases with no gene match: 6. This CDR3 comprises 14 residues. The CDR3 loop is CASTWGQKNTEAFF. Here the CDR3 DNA reads TGTGCCAGCACCTGGGGACAGAAGAACACTGAAGCTTTCTTT.

This clone has a handful of counts. The chain employs TRBV4-2 and TRBJ2-1; 7 bases are a match to TRBD2. The germline V gene encodes CDR1 LGHNA and CDR2 YNFKEQ. V lost 0 bases to trimming and J lost 4 bases; unmatched junction nucleotides: 3. This CDR3 has 15 residues. The CDR3 region has the DNA TGTGCCAGCAGCCAAGATACTAGCGCATACAATGAGCAGTTCTTC. Translation: CASSQDTSAYNEQFF.

This clone was detected many times. The J gene is TRBJ2-7, the V gene TRBV19; 8 nucleotides match TRBD2. The CDR3 has 16 amino acids. With 6 bases clipped from V and 1 base from J, the junction kept 11 bases outside the gene matches. CDR1 is LNHDA, CDR2 SQIVND, per germline (reference sequence). The CDR3 DNA is TGTGCCAGTAGAAGTAGCGGGACTCCCCATTCCTACGAGCAGTACTTC. Amino acids: CASRSSGTPHSYEQYF.